This TCR beta chain comes out of a study of T cells after yellow fever vaccination. General study results and limits: FACS-sorted repertoires might harbor abundant contaminating clonotypes from the bulk population.

This clonotype was found a few times. Its antigen is still unknown. The CDR3 length is 16 residues. Germline-derived CDR1 and CDR2 are MNHNS and SASEGT. V was pared by 5 bases and J by 4 bases, with 15 bases between. By 5'RACE template switching, TCR cDNA was produced, with a universal primer site and UMIs added in the process. One entry per CDR3 protein, called by TCRdb with MiXCR from the 5' RACE reads. The sample holds 500,000 to 650,000 distinct CDR3 sequences; around a sixth are singletons and the top ten take 17%. This receptor was identified in a man aged 18 to 29 who received the YFV17D yellow fever vaccine. Sequences were derived from PBMCs, sampled 5 days after the first yellow fever vaccination. This chain joins TRBV6-1 and TRBJ2-6; unclear D gene. CDR3 amino acids: CASSLHPLAGANVLTF. CDR3 DNA: TGTGCCAGCAGTCTCCATCCTCTGGCGGGGGCCAACGTCCTGACTTTC.